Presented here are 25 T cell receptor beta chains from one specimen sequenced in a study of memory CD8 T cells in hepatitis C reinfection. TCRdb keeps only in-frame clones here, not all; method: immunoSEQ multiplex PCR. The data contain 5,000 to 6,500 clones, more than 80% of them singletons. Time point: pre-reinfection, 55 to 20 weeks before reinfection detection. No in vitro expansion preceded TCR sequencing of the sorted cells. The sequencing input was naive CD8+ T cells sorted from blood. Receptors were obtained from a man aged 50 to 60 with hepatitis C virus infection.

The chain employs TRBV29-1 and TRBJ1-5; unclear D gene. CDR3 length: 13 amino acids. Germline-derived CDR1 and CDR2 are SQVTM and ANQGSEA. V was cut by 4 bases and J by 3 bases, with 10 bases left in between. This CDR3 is CSVAERANQPQHF. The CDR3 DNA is TGCAGCGTTGCGGAGCGGGCCAATCAGCCCCAGCATTTT. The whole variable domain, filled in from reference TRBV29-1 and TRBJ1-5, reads SAVISQKPSRDICQRGTSLTIQCQVDSQVTMMFWYRQQPGQSLTLIATANQGSEATYESGFVIDKFPISRPNLTFSTLTVSNMSPEDSSIYLCSVAERANQPQHFGDGTRLSIL.

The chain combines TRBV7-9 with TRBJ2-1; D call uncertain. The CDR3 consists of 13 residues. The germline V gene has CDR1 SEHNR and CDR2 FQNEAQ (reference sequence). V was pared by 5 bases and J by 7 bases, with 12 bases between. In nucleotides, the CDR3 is TGTGCCAGCAGCCCAACAGACGGTAATGAGCAGTTCTTC. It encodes CASSPTDGNEQFF.

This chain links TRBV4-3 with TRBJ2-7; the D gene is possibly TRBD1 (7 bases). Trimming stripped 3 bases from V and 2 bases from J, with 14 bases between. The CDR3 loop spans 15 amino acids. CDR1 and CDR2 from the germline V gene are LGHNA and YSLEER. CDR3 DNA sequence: TGCGCCAGCAGCCATAGGGCAGGGGGGCCCTACGAGCAGTACTTC. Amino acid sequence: CASSHRAGGPYEQYF.

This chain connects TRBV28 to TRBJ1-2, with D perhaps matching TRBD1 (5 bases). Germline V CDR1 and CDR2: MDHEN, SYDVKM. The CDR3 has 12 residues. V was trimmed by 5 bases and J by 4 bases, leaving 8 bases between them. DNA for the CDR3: TGTGCCAGCAGTCGGGGGTTCTATGGCTACACCTTC. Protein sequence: CASSRGFYGYTF.

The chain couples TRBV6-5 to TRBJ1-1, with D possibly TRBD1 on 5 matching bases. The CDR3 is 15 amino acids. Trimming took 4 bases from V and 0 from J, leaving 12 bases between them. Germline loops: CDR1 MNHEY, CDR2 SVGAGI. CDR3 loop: CASSLGEHMNTEAFF. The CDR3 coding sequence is TGTGCCAGCAGTTTAGGGGAACATATGAACACTGAAGCTTTCTTT.

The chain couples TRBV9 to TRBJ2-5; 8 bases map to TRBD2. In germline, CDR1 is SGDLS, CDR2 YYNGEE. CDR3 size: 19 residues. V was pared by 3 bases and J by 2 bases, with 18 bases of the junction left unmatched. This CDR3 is CASSGGVSGIVPTQETQYF. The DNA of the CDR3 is TGTGCCAGCAGCGGCGGTGTTAGCGGGATCGTACCCACACAAGAGACCCAGTACTTC. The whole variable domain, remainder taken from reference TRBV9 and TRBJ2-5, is DSGVTQTPKHLITATGQRVTLRCSPRSGDLSVYWYQQSLDQGLQFLIQYYNGEERAKGNILERFSAQQFPDLHSELNLSSLELGDSALYFCASSGGVSGIVPTQETQYFGPGTRLLVL.

CDR3 loop: CASSGDNTDTQYF. The CDR3 bases are TGTGCCAGCAGCGGGGACAACACAGATACGCAGTATTTT. This chain connects TRBV7-3 to TRBJ2-3; D is possibly TRBD1 (6 bases). The V end was cut by 5 bases, the J end by 2 bases, with 8 bases between. In germline, CDR1 is SGHTA, CDR2 FQGTGA. The CDR3 contains 13 residues.

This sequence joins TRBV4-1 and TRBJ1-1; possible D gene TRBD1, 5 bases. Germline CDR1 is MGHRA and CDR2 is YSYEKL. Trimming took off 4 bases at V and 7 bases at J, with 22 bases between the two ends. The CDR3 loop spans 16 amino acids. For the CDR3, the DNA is TGCGCCAGCAGCCCCCCCGGGCTACAGGCAAACGGTGAAGCTTTCTTT. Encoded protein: CASSPPGLQANGEAFF.

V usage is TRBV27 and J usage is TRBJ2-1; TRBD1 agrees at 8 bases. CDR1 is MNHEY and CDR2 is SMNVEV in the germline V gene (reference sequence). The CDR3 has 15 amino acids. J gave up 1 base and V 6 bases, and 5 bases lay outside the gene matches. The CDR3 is CASRAGGSSYNEQFF. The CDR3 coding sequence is TGTGCCAGCAGGGCAGGGGGCAGTTCCTACAATGAGCAGTTCTTC.

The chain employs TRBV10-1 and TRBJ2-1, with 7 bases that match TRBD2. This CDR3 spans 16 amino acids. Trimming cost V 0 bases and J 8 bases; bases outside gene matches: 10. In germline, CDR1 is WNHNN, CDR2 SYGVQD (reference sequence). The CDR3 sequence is CASSESRGVGIYEQFF. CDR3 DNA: TGCGCCAGCAGTGAGTCTCGGGGGGTAGGAATTTATGAGCAGTTCTTC.

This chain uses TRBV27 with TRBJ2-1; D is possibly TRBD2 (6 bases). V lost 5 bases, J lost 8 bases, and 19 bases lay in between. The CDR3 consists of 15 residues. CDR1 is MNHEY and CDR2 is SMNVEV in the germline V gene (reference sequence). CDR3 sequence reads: CASSETRPLWDEQFF. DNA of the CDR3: TGTGCCAGCAGTGAGACTAGGCCCCTCTGGGATGAGCAGTTCTTC.

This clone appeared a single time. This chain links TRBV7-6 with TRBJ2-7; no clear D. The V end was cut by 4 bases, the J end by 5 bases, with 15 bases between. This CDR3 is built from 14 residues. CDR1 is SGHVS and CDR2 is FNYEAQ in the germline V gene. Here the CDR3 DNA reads TGTGCCAGCAGCTCCCAAACCGTTAGAGACGAGCAGTACTTC. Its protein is CASSSQTVRDEQYF. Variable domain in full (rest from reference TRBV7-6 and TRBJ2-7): GAGVSQSPRYKVTKRGQDVALRCDPISGHVSLYWYRQALGQGPEFLTYFNYEAQQDKSGLPNDRFSAERPEGSISTLTIQRTEQRDSAMYRCASSSQTVRDEQYFGPGTRLTVT.

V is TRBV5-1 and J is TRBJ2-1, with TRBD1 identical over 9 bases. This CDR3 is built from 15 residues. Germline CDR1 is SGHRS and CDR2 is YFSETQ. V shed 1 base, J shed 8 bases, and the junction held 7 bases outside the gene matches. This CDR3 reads CASSLWDRASDEQFF. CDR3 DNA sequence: TGCGCCAGCAGCTTGTGGGACAGGGCTTCTGATGAGCAGTTCTTC.

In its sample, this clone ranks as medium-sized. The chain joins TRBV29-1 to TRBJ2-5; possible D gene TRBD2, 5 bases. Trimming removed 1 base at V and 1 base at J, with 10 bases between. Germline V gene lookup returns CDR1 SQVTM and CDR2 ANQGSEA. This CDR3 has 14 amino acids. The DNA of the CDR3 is TGCAGCGTTGAAGTTCCGCGGGCCCAAGAGACCCAGTACTTC. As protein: CSVEVPRAQETQYF.

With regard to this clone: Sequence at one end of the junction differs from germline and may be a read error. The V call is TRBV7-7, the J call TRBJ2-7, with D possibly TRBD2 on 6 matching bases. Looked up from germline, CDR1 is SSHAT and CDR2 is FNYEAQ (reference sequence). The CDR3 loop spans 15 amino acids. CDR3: CASSLGAGPTYEQYF. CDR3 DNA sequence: TGTGCTAGCAGCTTAGGCGCGGGACCTACCTACGAGCAGTACTTC. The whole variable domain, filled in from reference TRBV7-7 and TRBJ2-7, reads GAGVSQSPRYKVTKRGQDVTLRCDPISSHATLYWYQQALGQGPEFLTYFNYEAQPDKSGLPSDRFSAERPEGSISTLTIQRTEQRDSAMYRCASSLGAGPTYEQYFGPGTRLTVT.

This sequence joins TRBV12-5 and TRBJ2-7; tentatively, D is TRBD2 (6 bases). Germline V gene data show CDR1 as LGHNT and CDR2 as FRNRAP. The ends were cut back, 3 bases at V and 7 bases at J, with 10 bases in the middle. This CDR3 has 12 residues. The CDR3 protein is CASGFFRGEQYF. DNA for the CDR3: TGTGCTAGTGGTTTTTTTCGGGGGGAGCAGTACTTC.

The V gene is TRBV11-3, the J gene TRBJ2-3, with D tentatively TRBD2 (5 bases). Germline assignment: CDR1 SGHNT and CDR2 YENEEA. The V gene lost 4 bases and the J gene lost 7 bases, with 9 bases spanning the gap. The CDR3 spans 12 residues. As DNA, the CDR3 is TGTGCCAGCAGCTCAGACTACTATACGCAGTATTTT. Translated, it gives CASSSDYYTQYF. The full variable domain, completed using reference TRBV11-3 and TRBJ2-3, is EAGVVQSPRYKIIEKKQPVAFWCNPISGHNTLYWYLQNLGQGPELLIRYENEEAVDDSQLPKDRFSAERLKGVDSTLKIQPAELGDSAVYLCASSSDYYTQYFGPGTRLTVL.

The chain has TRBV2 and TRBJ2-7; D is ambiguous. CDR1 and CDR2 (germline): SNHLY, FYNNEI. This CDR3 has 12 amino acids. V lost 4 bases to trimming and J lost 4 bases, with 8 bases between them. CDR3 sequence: CASSVSVYEQYF. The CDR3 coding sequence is TGTGCCAGCAGTGTATCTGTTTACGAGCAGTACTTC.

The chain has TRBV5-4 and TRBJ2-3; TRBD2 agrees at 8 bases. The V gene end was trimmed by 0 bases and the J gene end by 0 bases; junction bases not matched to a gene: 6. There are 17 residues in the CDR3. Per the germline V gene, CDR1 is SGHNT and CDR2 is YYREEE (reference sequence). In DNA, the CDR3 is TGTGCCAGCAGCTTGGCGGGAGGGCCTTTTAGCACAGATACGCAGTATTTT. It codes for CASSLAGGPFSTDTQYF.

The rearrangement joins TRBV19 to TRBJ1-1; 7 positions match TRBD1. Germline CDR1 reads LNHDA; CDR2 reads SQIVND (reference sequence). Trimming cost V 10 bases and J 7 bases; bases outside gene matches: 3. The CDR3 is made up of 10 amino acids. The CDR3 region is CATRDSEAFF. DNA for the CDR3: TGTGCCACCAGGGACAGTGAAGCTTTCTTT. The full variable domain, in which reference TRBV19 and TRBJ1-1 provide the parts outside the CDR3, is DGGITQSPKYLFRKEGQNVTLSCEQNLNHDAMYWYRQDPGQGLRLIYYSQIVNDFQKGDIAEGYSVSREKKESFPLTVTSAQKNPTAFYLCATRDSEAFFGQGTRLTVV.

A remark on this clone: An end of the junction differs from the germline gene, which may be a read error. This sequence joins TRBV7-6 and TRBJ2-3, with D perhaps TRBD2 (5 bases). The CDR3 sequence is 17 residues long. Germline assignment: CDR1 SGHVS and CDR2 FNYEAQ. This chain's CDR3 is CASSLAPGSRRTDTQYF. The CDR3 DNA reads TGTGCCAGCAGCCTAGCCCCGGGGAGCAGACGCACAGATACGCAGTATTTT.

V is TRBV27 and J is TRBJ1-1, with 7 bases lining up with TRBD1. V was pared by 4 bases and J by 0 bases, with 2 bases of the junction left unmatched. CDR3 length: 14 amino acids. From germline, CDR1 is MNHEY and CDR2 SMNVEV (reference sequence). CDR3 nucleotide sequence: TGTGCCAGCAGTTCGGGACAGCTGAACACTGAAGCTTTCTTT. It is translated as CASSSGQLNTEAFF.

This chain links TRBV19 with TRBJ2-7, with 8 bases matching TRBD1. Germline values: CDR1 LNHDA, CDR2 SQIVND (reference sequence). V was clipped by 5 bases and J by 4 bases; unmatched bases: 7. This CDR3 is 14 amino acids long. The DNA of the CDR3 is TGTGCCAGTAGTTCCGTCCAGGGGGCATACGAGCAGTACTTC. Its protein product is CASSSVQGAYEQYF.

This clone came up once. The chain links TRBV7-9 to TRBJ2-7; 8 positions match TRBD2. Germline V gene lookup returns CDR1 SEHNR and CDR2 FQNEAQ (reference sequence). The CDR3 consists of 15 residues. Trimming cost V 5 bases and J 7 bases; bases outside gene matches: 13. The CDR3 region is CASSPSTGGPREQYF. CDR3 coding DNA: TGTGCCAGCAGCCCCAGTACGGGAGGGCCTCGGGAGCAGTACTTC.

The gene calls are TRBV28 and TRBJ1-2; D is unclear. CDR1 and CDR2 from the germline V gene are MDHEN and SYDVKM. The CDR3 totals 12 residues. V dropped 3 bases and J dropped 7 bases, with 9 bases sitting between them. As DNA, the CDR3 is TGTGCCAGCAGTTTCCATACTCCTGGCTACACCTTC. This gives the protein CASSFHTPGYTF.